The rows below give T cell receptor beta chains drawn from one sample of a study of T cells in Graves' hyperthyroidism and ophthalmopathy. Via MiXCR, TCRdb re-called the multiplex PCR reads, giving one row per CDR3 protein. This repertoire shows about 46,000 distinct CDR3 sequences, 49% found once; its top ten account for approximately 30%. Source material: peripheral blood or thyroid tissue (not recorded which). The source is a woman aged 45-65 years with Graves' hyperthyroidism. The conserved cysteine and the conserved F or W are not part of the CDR3 here. The D gene is left open where the match is weak. The size of a clone is reported for some rows only, either as once, few or many, or as a class for expanded clones.

>once|.|TRBV10-2
AGSEGLLGELF
>once|TRBD2|TRBV7-4
ASSQALAGVEQY
>.|TRBD2|TRBV4-1
ASSQALAGGPQETQY
>many|.|TRBV15
ATSRDSASYEQY
>once|.|TRBV29-1
SVVLGDGYT
>.|.|TRBV2
DSSGDGTGTTGELF
>many|.|TRBV5-1
ASSLGRLYEQY
>.|.|TRBV7-2
ASGRDESYEQY
>many|.|TRBV25-1
ASSLGTNYGYT
>many|TRBD1|TRBV6-1
ASREDRGHGGELF
>.|.|TRBV6-6
ASSYEGGGRNEQF
>.|TRBD1|TRBV10-2
ASGQGAANEKLF
>many|.|TRBV19
ASSIAGGGYGQPQH
>many|.|TRBV10-3
AISEPATGSRNYGYT
>.|TRBD1|TRBV14
ASSEVGGAEANVLT
>many|.|TRBV6-6
ASSRTDTQY
>.|TRBD1|TRBV29-1
SRSTQGNYEQY
>many|.|TRBV6-2/TRBV6-3
ASRPRTGTRQETQY
>.|TRBD2|TRBV7-2
ASRWTSGRVSEQY
>.|TRBD1|TRBV6-5
AISYSGGQAFSGNTIY
>many|.|TRBV4-3
ASSQDRTLLNTGELF
>many|TRBD1|TRBV15
ATSRDHRGLTGSNTGELF
>.|TRBD2|TRBV19
ASSRSRGLAGTFYEQY
>.|.|TRBV7-2
ASSLGTPTEAF
>.|TRBD1|TRBV5-1
ASSSTGGRDGYT
>.|TRBD2|TRBV7-9
ASSLGVHQRGETQY
>.|.|TRBV10-3
AISIEGLSSNVYEQY
>many|.|TRBV5-5
ASSLARVETQY
>once|.|TRBV7-9
ASRGAGRDRNTEAF
>.|TRBD1|TRBV6-1
ASSGQGLVGTEKLF
>many|.|TRBV7-2
ASSLGRLQDTQY
>many|.|TRBV7-3
ASSLMEGFGNTIY
>.|.|TRBV4-2
ASSPIRTDTGELF
>many|.|TRBV5-1
ASSDDNYGYT
>.|TRBD2|TRBV7-9
ASSKRLGLAYEQY
>many|TRBD1|TRBV10-3
ASDDRGGSNQPQH
>.|.|TRBV5-6
ASSLEGVGNSPLH
>many|.|TRBV7-2
ASSLQGSSGNTIY
>.|.|TRBV7-6
ASSSGPNLNTEAF
>many|.|TRBV7-2
ASSRASGGNTEAF
>.|.|TRBV5-5
ASSTRASMNTEAF
>few|.|TRBV7-2
ASSFVSGSGNQPQH
>many|TRBD2|TRBV6-2/TRBV6-3
ASSMPGLAGAGYEQY
>.|TRBD1|TRBV11-1
ASRMTGMKAF
>.|.|TRBV11-1
ASSLEFSLDVFNQPQH